These T cell receptor beta chains were read from a single sample in a study of T cells in Graves' hyperthyroidism and ophthalmopathy. From the multiplex PCR reads, TCRdb called clonotypes with MiXCR, one entry per CDR3 protein. This sample has 500,000 or so distinct CDR3 sequences; 17% occur once, and the top ten carry 15% to 20%. Sequenced sample: blood. Source of these receptors: a woman in her late teens or twenties with Graves' ophthalmopathy. CDR3s include the opening cysteine and the closing phenylalanine or tryptophan. The D gene is left open where the match is weak. Some rows have no size entry. The others give once, few or many, or a class for an expanded clone.

v_call: TRBV7-9
d_call: -
clone_size: many
j_call: TRBJ1-1
cdr3_length: 11
cdr3_aa: CASSDDSEAFF
cdr3_nt: TGTGCCAGCAGCGATGACAGTGAAGCTTTCTTT

v_call: TRBV10-3
d_call: -
clone_size: few
j_call: TRBJ2-5
cdr3_length: 13
cdr3_aa: CAISADNQETQYF
cdr3_nt: TGTGCCATCAGTGCCGACAACCAAGAGACCCAGTACTTC

v_call: TRBV6-6
d_call: -
clone_size: -
j_call: TRBJ2-5
cdr3_length: 14
cdr3_aa: CASSYFQGAETQYF
cdr3_nt: TGTGCCAGCAGTTACTTTCAGGGTGCGGAGACCCAGTACTTC

v_call: TRBV3-2
d_call: -
clone_size: many
j_call: TRBJ2-7
cdr3_length: 14
cdr3_aa: CASSRVDRAYEQYF
cdr3_nt: TGTGCCAGCAGCCGGGTGGACAGGGCCTACGAGCAGTACTTC

v_call: TRBV30
d_call: -
clone_size: many
j_call: TRBJ1-1
cdr3_length: 13
cdr3_aa: CAWSVQPNTEAFF
cdr3_nt: TGTGCCTGGAGTGTACAGCCGAACACTGAAGCTTTCTTT

v_call: TRBV20-1
d_call: TRBD1
clone_size: many
j_call: TRBJ1-5
cdr3_length: 15
cdr3_aa: CSATGQGIPNQPQHF
cdr3_nt: TGCAGTGCCACGGGACAGGGAATTCCTAATCAGCCCCAGCATTTT

v_call: TRBV7-9
d_call: -
clone_size: -
j_call: TRBJ1-6
cdr3_length: 13
cdr3_aa: CASSLADGGSLHF
cdr3_nt: TGTGCCAGCAGCTTAGCAGACGGTGGGTCCCTCCACTTT

v_call: TRBV6-2/TRBV6-3
d_call: TRBD2
clone_size: -
j_call: TRBJ2-5
cdr3_length: 16
cdr3_aa: CASSRLAGGYQETQYF
cdr3_nt: TGTGCCAGCAGTCGGCTAGCGGGAGGGTACCAAGAGACCCAGTACTTC

v_call: TRBV24-1
d_call: -
clone_size: -
j_call: TRBJ2-3
cdr3_length: 17
cdr3_aa: CATSDSPGGAGTDTQYF
cdr3_nt: TGTGCCACCAGTGATTCACCCGGGGGCGCAGGCACAGATACGCAGTATTTT

v_call: TRBV19
d_call: -
clone_size: -
j_call: TRBJ2-5
cdr3_length: 15
cdr3_aa: CASSIAPSGPETQYF
cdr3_nt: TGTGCCAGTAGCATTGCCCCTTCTGGCCCGGAGACCCAGTACTTC

v_call: TRBV5-1
d_call: -
clone_size: -
j_call: TRBJ1-3
cdr3_length: 15
cdr3_aa: CASSLAGDTGNTIYF
cdr3_nt: TGCGCCAGCAGCTTGGCCGGGGACACGGGAAACACCATATATTTT

v_call: TRBV7-9
d_call: -
clone_size: many
j_call: TRBJ1-1
cdr3_length: 15
cdr3_aa: CASSPPRVGSTEAFF
cdr3_nt: TGTGCCAGCAGCCCGCCCAGGGTAGGCAGCACTGAAGCTTTCTTT

v_call: TRBV6-1
d_call: TRBD2
clone_size: many
j_call: TRBJ2-3
cdr3_length: 14
cdr3_aa: CASSRGGATDTQYF
cdr3_nt: TGTGCCAGCAGTCGCGGGGGAGCCACAGATACGCAGTATTTT

v_call: TRBV4-1
d_call: -
clone_size: few
j_call: TRBJ1-5
cdr3_length: 11
cdr3_aa: CASSREQPQHF
cdr3_nt: TGCGCCAGCAGCCGAGAACAGCCCCAGCATTTT

v_call: TRBV11-2
d_call: -
clone_size: many
j_call: TRBJ1-1
cdr3_length: 14
cdr3_aa: CASSLWGGNTEAFF
cdr3_nt: TGTGCCAGCAGCTTGTGGGGGGGGAACACTGAAGCTTTCTTT

v_call: TRBV2
d_call: -
clone_size: -
j_call: TRBJ2-7
cdr3_length: 13
cdr3_aa: CASSGGAPDEQYF
cdr3_nt: TGTGCCAGCAGTGGGGGGGCGCCGGACGAGCAGTACTTC